These 20 T cell receptor beta chains originate from one sample sequenced in a study of T cells in Graves' hyperthyroidism and ophthalmopathy. RNA transcripts gave rise to amplified TCR beta CDR3 regions. A set of HTBI primers served as the primers for a first-round RT-PCR of the TCR CDR3. TCRdb reprocessed the multiplex PCR reads with MiXCR, giving one entry per CDR3 protein. The table shows some 440,000 distinct CDR3 sequences, with 15% to 18% occurring only once. The sequencing input was blood. These receptor sequences come from a woman in her late teens or twenties with Graves' hyperthyroidism.

Ten or more counts support this clonotype. This chain links TRBV19 with TRBJ1-4; D not certain. The germline V gene has CDR1 LNHDA and CDR2 SQIVND (reference sequence). The CDR3 consists of 17 residues. The V end lost 3 bases, the J end lost 0 bases, and 14 bases lay between the germline ends. This chain's CDR3 is CASSIGSGRTTNEKLFF. The CDR3 nucleotides are TGTGCCAGTAGTATCGGTAGCGGTAGAACAACTAATGAAAAACTGTTTTTT.

This clonotype was observed many times. The V gene is TRBV7-3, the J gene TRBJ1-3, with D unclear. Germline V gene sequence: CDR1 SGHTA, CDR2 FQGTGA. Trimming left V 5 bases short and J 1 base short, with 6 bases between. CDR3 length: 13 amino acids. The CDR3 DNA sequence: TGTGCCAGCAGCCCAGCGTCTGGAAACACCATATATTTT. It encodes CASSPASGNTIYF. Complete variable domain (other parts from reference TRBV7-3 and TRBJ1-3): GAGVSQTPSNKVTEKGKYVELRCDPISGHTALYWYRQSLGQGPEFLIYFQGTGAADDSGLPNDRFFAVRPEGSVSTLKIQRTERGDSAVYLCASSPASGNTIYFGEGSWLTVV.

The chain recombines TRBV28 with TRBJ2-3, with D perhaps TRBD1 or TRBD2 (6 bases each). The ends were cut back, 5 bases at V and 15 bases at J, with 21 bases in the middle. CDR3 length: 13 amino acids. The germline gives CDR1 MDHEN, CDR2 SYDVKM. CDR3 in amino acids: CASSLGRTDTHYF. The CDR3 DNA reads TGTGCCAGCAGTCTAGGGAGGACAGATACACACTATTTT.

In its sample, this clonotype was seen many times. The gene calls are TRBV2 and TRBJ1-4; TRBD1 matches 8 bases. CDR1 is SNHLY and CDR2 is FYNNEI in the germline V gene. The V segment lost 6 bases and the J segment 6 bases; nucleotides outside the gene matches: 3. The CDR3 has 13 residues. The CDR3 DNA reads TGTGCCAGCAGCCACAGGGGGGATGAAAAACTGTTTTTT. Protein sequence: CASSHRGDEKLFF.

This clonotype was recorded at least ten times. The chain links TRBV24-1 to TRBJ1-1, with 9 bases matching TRBD1. CDR1 and CDR2 from the germline V gene are KGHDR and SFDVKD. The CDR3 totals 15 residues. The trim removed 7 bases at V and 0 bases at J, leaving 5 bases unmatched. The CDR3 sequence: CATRPTGGLNTEAFF. For the CDR3, the DNA is TGTGCCACCAGACCGACAGGGGGTTTGAACACTGAAGCTTTCTTT.

Ten or more counts support this clonotype. V and J are TRBV2 and TRBJ2-1, with TRBD2 identical over 10 bases. Germline CDR1 is SNHLY and CDR2 is FYNNEI. The CDR3 is made up of 15 amino acids. V shed 0 bases and J 9 bases; nucleotides not matched to a gene: 5. CDR3 amino acids: CASSEALLAGSEQFF. DNA of the CDR3: TGTGCCAGCAGTGAAGCGCTACTAGCGGGATCTGAGCAGTTCTTC.

This clonotype was counted a few times. The chain employs TRBV25-1 and TRBJ1-6; tentatively, D is TRBD1 (5 bases). CDR1 and CDR2 from the germline V gene are MGHDK and SYGVNS. V shed 3 bases and J shed 9 bases, with 12 bases lying between them. The CDR3 consists of 14 residues. CDR3 in amino acids: CASSDVAGISPLHF. The CDR3 nucleotides read TGTGCCAGCAGTGATGTAGCAGGGATTTCACCCCTCCACTTT.

This clonotype has just a few counts. This clone may be a read error of a much larger clone one base away. The J gene is TRBJ1-1, the V gene TRBV7-2; the D is unclear. Per germline, CDR1 SGHTA and CDR2 FQGNSA. This CDR3 has 14 residues. V lost 4 bases, J lost 4 bases, and 13 bases lay in between. Here the CDR3 DNA reads TGTGCCAGCAGCTACGGTGACTGGTCCACTGAAGCTTTCTTT. It encodes CASSYGDWSTEAFF.

The chain employs TRBV20-1 and TRBJ2-2; no clear D gene. The V gene's germline CDR1 is DFQATT and CDR2 SNEGSKA (reference sequence). The CDR3 spans 12 residues. The ends were cut back, 5 bases at V and 0 bases at J, with 4 bases in the middle. CDR3 in amino acids: CSAPANTGELFF. CDR3 nucleotides: TGCAGTGCTCCCGCGAACACCGGGGAGCTGTTTTTT.

This chain connects TRBV5-1 to TRBJ1-5; TRBD1 agrees at 9 bases. The junction had 8 bases not matched to a gene; V was cut back by 4 bases and J by 9 bases. This CDR3 region has 14 residues. From germline, CDR1 is SGHRS and CDR2 YFSETQ. CDR3 sequence (DNA): TGCGCCAGCAGCCTACAGGGGGCTGATCGGCCCCAGCATTTT. This translates into CASSLQGADRPQHF.

Ten or more counts support this clonotype. This chain joins TRBV2 and TRBJ2-1; 10 bases match TRBD2. Trimming cost V 4 bases and J 1 base; bases outside gene matches: 4. CDR3 length equals 16 residues. CDR1 is SNHLY and CDR2 is FYNNEI in the germline V gene. In DNA, the CDR3 is TGTGCCAGCAGTGGGCTACTAGCGGGATCCTACAATGAGCAGTTCTTC. Encoded protein: CASSGLLAGSYNEQFF.

This clonotype was recorded a few times. The rearrangement joins TRBV12-5 to TRBJ2-1, with 10 positions matching TRBD1. Germline-derived CDR1 and CDR2 are LGHNT and FRNRAP. The V and J ends lost 3 bases and 8 bases, in that order; junction bases with no gene match: 7. This CDR3 is 15 amino acids long. CDR3 protein: CASGLPGQGTYEQFF. In nucleotides, the CDR3 is TGTGCTAGTGGTTTACCGGGACAGGGGACCTATGAGCAGTTCTTC.

This clonotype has more than one count but fewer than ten. This CDR3 is CASSFLRGVANYGYTF. The CDR3 DNA is TGTGCCAGCAGTTTCCTCCGGGGGGTTGCTAACTATGGCTACACCTTC. V is TRBV6-1 and J is TRBJ1-2; weak D call: TRBD1 (5 bases). The CDR3 length is 16 residues. The germline gives CDR1 MNHNS, CDR2 SASEGT. The ends were cut back, 5 bases at V and 0 bases at J, with 16 bases in the middle.

This clonotype occurred many times. The chain links TRBV9 to TRBJ2-5, with 7 bases identical to TRBD1. This CDR3 region has 14 residues. V lost 4 bases and J lost 3; bases outside the gene matches: 6. Per germline, CDR1 SGDLS and CDR2 YYNGEE. CDR3 DNA sequence: TGTGCCAGCAGCCCCGAAGGGGGCAAAGAGACCCAGTACTTC. Translation: CASSPEGGKETQYF.

In this sample, this clonotype turned up a few times. This chain connects TRBV27 to TRBJ1-4, with 9 bases lining up with TRBD1. The CDR3 loop spans 15 amino acids. With V trimmed by 5 bases and J by 8 bases, 9 bases remained unmatched. The germline V gene has CDR1 MNHEY and CDR2 SMNVEV (reference sequence). Here the CDR3 reads CASSTQQGAAEKLFF. DNA for the CDR3: TGTGCCAGCAGTACCCAACAGGGGGCAGCAGAAAAACTGTTTTTT.

Many counts were recorded for this clonotype. The chain links TRBV12-3 or TRBV12-4 to TRBJ2-1; 9 positions agree with TRBD1. With V trimmed by 3 bases and J by 8 bases, 5 bases remained unmatched. This CDR3 is 14 amino acids long. In nucleotides, the CDR3 is TGTGCCAGCAGTTTTTTGGACAGGGGCTATGAGCAGTTCTTC. Its translation is CASSFLDRGYEQFF.

The J gene is TRBJ2-2, the V gene TRBV7-8, with TRBD2 as a possible D gene (6 bases). The V end lost 0 bases, the J end lost 4 bases, and 24 bases lay between the germline ends. The CDR3 has 20 residues. From germline, CDR1 is SGHVS and CDR2 FQNEAQ. CDR3 nucleotides: TGTGCCAGCAGCTTAGCGGGGGGACGAATGCTCCCTATTGGCACCGGGGAGCTGTTTTTT. It encodes CASSLAGGRMLPIGTGELFF.

This clonotype was found many times. The CDR3, as DNA: TGTGCCTGGACCACATTAGCGGGAGACACAGATACGCAGTATTTT. It specifies CAWTTLAGDTDTQYF. The gene calls are TRBV30 and TRBJ2-3; 9 positions agree with TRBD2. V dropped 4 bases and J dropped 2; count of bases not matched to a gene: 7. Looked up from germline, CDR1 is GTSNPN and CDR2 is SVGIG (reference sequence). This CDR3 is built from 15 residues.

This clonotype was recorded at least ten times. CDR3 sequence reads: CASSERDKNTEAFF. Written as DNA, the CDR3 is TGTGCCAGCAGCGAACGGGACAAAAACACTGAAGCTTTCTTT. V is TRBV12-3 or TRBV12-4 and J is TRBJ1-1; D possibly corresponds to TRBD1 (6 bases). V dropped 6 bases and J dropped 2 bases, with 13 bases sitting between them. The CDR3 covers 14 residues.

This clonotype was picked up a small number of times. A junction boundary mismatches the germline segment, possibly from a read error. The chain joins TRBV12-3 or TRBV12-4 to TRBJ2-1; D is undetermined. The CDR3 spans 16 residues. CDR3: CASSFYTTPAIDEQLF. The CDR3 DNA follows: TGTGCCAGCAGTTTTTACACCACTCCCGCGATCGATGAGCAGCTCTTC.